The source of this T cell receptor (beta chain) is a study of blood T cell repertoires in COVID-19. Germline values: CDR1 MNHNY, CDR2 SVGAGI (reference sequence). V shed 6 bases, J shed 4 bases, and the junction held 5 bases outside the gene matches. The CDR3 is made up of 14 amino acids. Sequenced by immunoSEQ multiplex PCR; TCRdb stores in-frame clones only, minus some. In the table there are tens of thousands of clones, 85% of which are singletons. The clonotype was recovered from a human donor in a cohort sampled during active COVID-19. The specimen sequenced was peripheral blood. The V call is TRBV6-6, the J call TRBJ2-2, with 7 bases matching TRBD2. CDR3 coding DNA: TGTGCCAGCAGCGGGGACTACCGCACCGGGGAGCTGTTTTTT. Translated: CASSGDYRTGELFF.